This entry lists 9 T cell receptor beta chains sequenced from one sample in a study of T-cell memory formation after mild COVID-19. Each CDR3 protein is one row after TCRdb ran MiXCR on the 5' RACE reads. The sample carries 400,000 or so distinct CDR3 sequences, under 25% recorded once. The sample consisted of PBMCs or a T cell subset sorted from them (not recorded which). The receptors shown here come from an adult woman who had mild COVID-19 (a few samples of this study predate the infection). Cell type and time point are not known.

The CDR3 is CASSPTGGSQPQHF. As DNA, the CDR3 is TGTGCCAGCTCACCCACAGGAGGCAGCCAGCCCCAGCATTTT. This chain uses TRBV18 with TRBJ1-5, with a tentative D call TRBD1 (5 bases). The V end was cut by 3 bases, the J end by 7 bases, with 13 bases between. This CDR3 is 14 amino acids long. CDR1 is KGHSH, CDR2 LQKENI, per germline.

This chain uses TRBV29-1 with TRBJ2-1; D remains ambiguous. The germline CDR1 and CDR2 sequences are SQVTM and ANQGSEA. The V gene lost 4 bases and the J gene lost 4 bases, with 5 bases spanning the gap. The CDR3 is 11 amino acids. The CDR3 coding sequence is TGCAGCGTTGTTACTTACAATGAGCAGTTCTTC. Its protein product is CSVVTYNEQFF.

This clonotype has more than one count but fewer than ten. The chain carries TRBV6-5 and TRBJ1-1; 8 bases are shared with TRBD1. Germline V gene lookup returns CDR1 MNHEY and CDR2 SVGAGI. Unmatched junction bases numbered 3, after V lost 6 bases and J lost 9 bases. The CDR3 extends over 11 amino acids. CDR3 sequence (DNA): TGTGCCAGCAGGAGACAGGGGAAAGCTTTCTTT. It is translated as CASRRQGKAFF.

This clonotype was recorded many times. V gene TRBV24-1 combines with J gene TRBJ2-1; TRBD2 matches 8 bases. Germline CDR1 reads KGHDR; CDR2 reads SFDVKD. The ends lost 4 bases at V and 4 bases at J; junction bases unmatched: 5. The CDR3 is 15 amino acids. The CDR3 loop reads CATSESSGSYNEQFF. CDR3 coding DNA: TGTGCCACCAGTGAATCTAGCGGGTCGTACAATGAGCAGTTCTTC.

V usage is TRBV5-1 and J usage is TRBJ2-7, with 8 bases matching TRBD2. This CDR3 comprises 15 residues. Germline trimming cut 4 bases from V and 2 bases from J; bases unmatched to any gene: 8. The germline CDR1 and CDR2 sequences are SGHRS and YFSETQ. CDR3 coding DNA: TGCGCCAGCAGCCCGCCGGGACTAGTCGCCTACGAGCAGTACTTC. Its protein is CASSPPGLVAYEQYF.

This sequence joins TRBV10-3 and TRBJ1-1; the match to TRBD1 covers 9 bases. The length of the CDR3 is 13 residues. Trimming removed 6 bases from V and 3 bases from J; junction bases left unmatched: 2. In germline, CDR1 is ENHRY, CDR2 SYGVKD. DNA for the CDR3: TGTGCCATCAGCCGACAGGGGGACACTGAAGCTTTCTTT. Encoded protein: CAISRQGDTEAFF.

The J gene is TRBJ2-7, the V gene TRBV6-5; D not certain. Germline CDR1 MNHEY, CDR2 SVGAGI. The length of the CDR3 is 16 residues. Trimming pared 2 bases from V and 3 bases from J, leaving 17 bases between. The CDR3 DNA reads TGTGCCAGCAGTTACAGGGTTCCGGACCTAAACTACGAGCAGTACTTC. It is translated as CASSYRVPDLNYEQYF.

This clonotype has more than one count but fewer than ten. The rearrangement joins TRBV6-5 to TRBJ1-6; the D gene is possibly TRBD1 (5 bases). The CDR3 has 15 amino acids. The germline CDR1 and CDR2 sequences are MNHEY and SVGAGI. The V end lost 7 bases, the J end lost 6 bases, and 16 bases lay between the germline ends. The CDR3 spells CASTLTGTANSPLHF. The DNA for the CDR3 is TGTGCCAGCACCCTGACCGGGACTGCTAATTCACCCCTCCACTTT.

The chain has TRBV12-3 or TRBV12-4 and TRBJ2-2; D possibly corresponds to TRBD2 (5 bases). The CDR3 loop spans 15 amino acids. Trimming stripped 4 bases from V and 5 bases from J, with 14 bases between. DNA for the CDR3: TGTGCCAGCAGTTCCTTGGGAGAGTGGACCGGGGAGCTGTTTTTT. Translated, it gives CASSSLGEWTGELFF.